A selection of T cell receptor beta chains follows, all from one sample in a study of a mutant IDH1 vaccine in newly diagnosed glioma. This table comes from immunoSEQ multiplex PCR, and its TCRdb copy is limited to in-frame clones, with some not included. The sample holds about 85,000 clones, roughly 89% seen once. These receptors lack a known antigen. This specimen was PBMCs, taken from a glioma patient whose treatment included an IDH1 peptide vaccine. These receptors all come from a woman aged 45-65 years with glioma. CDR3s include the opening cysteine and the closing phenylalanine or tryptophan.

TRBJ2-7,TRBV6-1,CASSEPQGVGDEQYF
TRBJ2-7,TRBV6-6,CASSLPRVPIYEQYF
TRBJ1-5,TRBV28,CASSLDRANQPQHF
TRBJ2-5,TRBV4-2,CASSQEPSGVQETQYF
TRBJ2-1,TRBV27,CASRDGLADYNEQFF
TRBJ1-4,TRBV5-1,CASSFKGTGKEKLFF
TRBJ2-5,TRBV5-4,CASSSRDRGVQETQYF
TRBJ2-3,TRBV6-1,CASSEGGSGSFLDTQYF
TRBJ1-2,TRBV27,CASSPSGGYGYTF
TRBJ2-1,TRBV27,CASSFRGRLSNEQFF
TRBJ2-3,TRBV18,CASSPFTDTQYF
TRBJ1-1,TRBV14,CASSHVPGQGLNTEAFF
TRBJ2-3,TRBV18,CASSPGLAGTDTQYF
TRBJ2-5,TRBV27,CASSPRTSGLYF
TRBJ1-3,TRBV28,CASSLPLGGHDGNTIYF
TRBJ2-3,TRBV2,CASSEWAGGADTQYF
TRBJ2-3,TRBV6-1,CASSETGNPDTQYF
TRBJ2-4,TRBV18,CASSPRGAAKNIQYF
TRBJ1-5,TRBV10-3,CAIWGGQFNQPQHF
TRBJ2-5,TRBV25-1,CASSGGGEALFETQYF
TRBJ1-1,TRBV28,CASSSRGWGGTEAFF
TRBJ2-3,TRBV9,CASSVPLRTDTQYF
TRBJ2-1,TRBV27,CASSTMTGGNEQFF
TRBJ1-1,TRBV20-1,CSARSYTEAFF
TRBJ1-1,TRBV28,CASSPYGQGNTEAFF
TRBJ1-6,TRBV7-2,CASRVAQGFSPLHF
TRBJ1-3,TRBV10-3,CAISARDSDGNTIYF
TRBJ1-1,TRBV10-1,CASSGVAAEAFF
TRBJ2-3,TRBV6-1,CASSADRGDTDTQYF
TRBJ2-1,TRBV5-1,CASSPGPTSEQFF
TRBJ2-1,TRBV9,CASSRGGRGIEQFF
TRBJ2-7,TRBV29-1,CSAESDYTYEQYF
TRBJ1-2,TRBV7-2,CASSLGQGDGYTF
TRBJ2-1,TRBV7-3,CASSRGLANEQFF
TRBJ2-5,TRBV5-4,CASSLLGTQYF
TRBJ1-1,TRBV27,CASSKKPGTGLTEAFF
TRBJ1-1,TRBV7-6,CASSQARAGNTEAFF
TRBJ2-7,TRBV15,CATSRVLAGGPYEQYF
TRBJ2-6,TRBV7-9,CASEGVSSSGANVLTF
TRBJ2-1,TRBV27,CASSFPQGSYNEQFF
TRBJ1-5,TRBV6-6,CASRTSNQPQHF
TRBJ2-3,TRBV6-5,CASSYPRGTQYF
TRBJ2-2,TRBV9,CASTLGGGLNTGELFF
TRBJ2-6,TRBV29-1,CSVDTSSGANVLTF
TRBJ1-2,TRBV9,CASSSIGGPGYTF
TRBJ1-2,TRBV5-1,CASSMGTGFNYGYTF
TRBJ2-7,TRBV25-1,CASSEAGGSYEQYF
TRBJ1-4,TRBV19,CASSIQGFGEKLFF
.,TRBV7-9,CASSSWTGLDEQYF
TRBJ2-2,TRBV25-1,CATRTSGRSTGELFF
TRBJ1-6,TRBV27,CASSVQNVYNSPLHF
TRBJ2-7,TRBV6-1,CASRPGQGSSYEQYF
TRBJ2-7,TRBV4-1,CASSDYDRAAEQYF
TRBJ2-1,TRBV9,CASSVAGDIYNEQFF
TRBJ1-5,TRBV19,CASRLSGGYNQPQHF
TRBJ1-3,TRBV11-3,CASSLDNSPSGNTIYF
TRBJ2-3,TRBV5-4,CASRQDRAGTDTQYF
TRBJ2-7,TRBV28,CASSPGGTGDHEQYF
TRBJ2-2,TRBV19,CASSPQGTGELFF